This T cell receptor beta chain was sequenced for a study of blood T cell repertoires in COVID-19. On the study more broadly: From T cells, B-cell-depleted T cells, or PBMCs came the material, which was cDNA or gDNA.

Trimming took off 3 bases at V and 8 bases at J, with 13 bases between the two ends. The CDR3 consists of 13 residues. From germline, CDR1 is LNHDA and CDR2 SQIVND (reference sequence). Sequencing used immunoSEQ multiplex PCR; TCRdb keeps in-frame clones, though not all of them. Among approximately 180,000 clones listed, 80% to 90% were seen once. This chain joins TRBV19 and TRBJ1-1; D might be TRBD1 (5 bases). Sequencing was carried out using peripheral blood. The clonotype comes from a man aged 55-75 years with acute or convalescent COVID-19. Written as DNA, the CDR3 is TGTGCCAGTAGTATGCGGGACCCGGGGGAAGCTTTCTTT. Its protein is CASSMRDPGEAFF.